What follows are 14 T cell receptor beta chains derived from one specimen sequenced in a study of blood T cell repertoires in COVID-19. Libraries were prepared by immunoSEQ multiplex PCR; TCRdb keeps only in-frame clonotypes and omits some of them. The sample consists of under 250,000 clones, 80% to 90% of them appearing once. Source material: peripheral blood. These receptors all stem from a young man with COVID-19, enrolled during active disease.

The chain couples TRBV10-2 to TRBJ1-2, with D possibly being TRBD1 (5 bases). CDR1 is WSHSY and CDR2 is SAAADI in the germline V gene. V shed 4 bases and J shed 1 base, with 10 bases lying between them. CDR3 length equals 14 residues. As DNA, the CDR3 is TGCGCCAGCAGTGGAAGCCAGGGTAACTATGGCTACACCTTC. It is translated as CASSGSQGNYGYTF.

This clone was observed a few times. The chain employs TRBV11-3 and TRBJ2-3; TRBD2 might be the D (5 bases). CDR1 SGHNT and CDR2 YENEEA come from the germline V gene. With 2 bases removed from V and 1 base from J, the gap between germline ends came to 10 bases. The CDR3 contains 15 residues. The CDR3 loop reads CASSLTSLRTDTQYF. The CDR3 region has the DNA TGTGCCAGCAGCTTAACTAGTTTACGCACAGATACGCAGTATTTT.

This clone was seen once. The chain employs TRBV7-9 and TRBJ1-5, with 8 nucleotides matching TRBD1. The CDR3 covers 16 residues. V shed 1 base, J shed 6 bases, and the junction held 8 bases outside the gene matches. CDR1 and CDR2 (germline): SEHNR, FQNEAQ (reference sequence). DNA for the CDR3: TGTGCCAGCAGCTTAGGTCCCCAGGGGGCTTTTCAGCCCCAGCATTTT. This encodes CASSLGPQGAFQPQHF. The variable domain in full, completed from reference TRBV7-9 and TRBJ1-5, reads DTGVSQNPRHKITKRGQNVTFRCDPISEHNRLYWYRQTLGQGPEFLTYFQNEAQLEKSRLLSDRFSAERPKGSFSTLEIQRTEQGDSAMYLCASSLGPQGAFQPQHFGDGTRLSIL.

The gene calls are TRBV15 and TRBJ2-2; a possible D gene is TRBD2 (5 bases). The CDR3 spans 16 residues. Germline V gene sequence: CDR1 LNHNV, CDR2 YYDKDF (reference sequence). Trimming stripped 0 bases from V and 5 bases from J, with 13 bases between. For the CDR3, the DNA is TGTGCCACCAGCAGAGAAGCCGGGGTCGGGACCGGGGAGCTGTTTTTT. Translating gives CATSREAGVGTGELFF.

This chain joins TRBV7-2 and TRBJ2-7; TRBD2 is a possible D gene (5 bases). Trimming stripped 1 base from V and 3 bases from J, with 10 bases between. Germline CDR1 is SGHTA and CDR2 is FQGNSA. CDR3 length equals 14 residues. This CDR3 is CASSLGAVFYEQYF. In DNA, the CDR3 is TGTGCCAGCAGCTTAGGAGCGGTTTTCTACGAGCAGTACTTC.

The chain couples TRBV27 to TRBJ1-2; TRBD1 agrees at 8 bases. V dropped 5 bases and J dropped 1; count of bases not matched to a gene: 6. CDR1 and CDR2 (germline): MNHEY, SMNVEV (reference sequence). The CDR3 extends over 15 amino acids. This CDR3 reads CASSLQGASNYGYTF. The CDR3 DNA is TGTGCCAGCAGTCTCCAGGGGGCCAGTAACTATGGCTACACCTTC.

In its sample, this clone was seen once. The chain is built from TRBV3-1 (or the pseudogene TRBV3-2) and TRBJ1-1; D is perhaps TRBD1 (6 bases). This CDR3 contains 13 residues. Germline V gene data show CDR1 as LGHDT and CDR2 as YNNKEL (reference sequence). The V end was cut by 4 bases, the J end by 6 bases, with 12 bases between. This CDR3 reads CASSRIGQSEAFF. CDR3 nucleotides: TGTGCCAGCAGCCGTATAGGACAGTCTGAAGCTTTCTTT.

The chain uses TRBV24-1 and TRBJ1-1; D is possibly TRBD1 (5 bases). V was trimmed by 2 bases and J by 5 bases, leaving 14 bases between them. The CDR3 contains 15 residues. The germline V gene has CDR1 KGHDR and CDR2 SFDVKD. CDR3: CATSDSAGEGTEAFF. CDR3 nucleotides: TGTGCCACCAGTGATTCTGCGGGGGAGGGTACTGAAGCTTTCTTT.

V is TRBV27 and J is TRBJ1-5, with 8 bases lining up with TRBD1. CDR1 and CDR2 (germline): MNHEY, SMNVEV (reference sequence). The ends lost 0 bases at V and 5 bases at J; junction bases unmatched: 6. The CDR3 consists of 16 residues. CDR3 loop: CASSLSGQGGHQPQHF. CDR3 sequence (DNA): TGTGCCAGCAGTTTATCCGGACAGGGAGGTCATCAGCCCCAGCATTTT.

The CDR3 reads CASSYSQGDNEQFF. The DNA of the CDR3 is TGTGCCAGCAGTTACAGCCAGGGGGACAATGAGCAGTTCTTC. The chain joins TRBV6-5 to TRBJ2-1; TRBD1 aligns across 7 bases. V lost 2 bases to trimming and J lost 5 bases; unmatched junction nucleotides: 3. Germline-derived CDR1 and CDR2 are MNHEY and SVGAGI. This CDR3 has 14 amino acids.

This clone was picked up a small number of times. The gene calls are TRBV4-2 and TRBJ2-7, with D perhaps matching TRBD2 (6 bases). Germline V lookup: CDR1 LGHNA, CDR2 YNFKEQ. CDR3 size: 16 residues. Deletions cut 0 bases from V and 1 base from J, with 13 bases between. The CDR3 region is CASSQDQAGGSYEQYF. The CDR3 bases are TGTGCCAGCAGCCAAGATCAAGCGGGTGGGTCCTACGAGCAGTACTTC.

This clone was observed a single time. Within the sample, other DNA sequences also encode this same CDR3. V is TRBV18 and J is TRBJ2-7; D uncertain. CDR1 is KGHSH, CDR2 LQKENI, per germline. The CDR3 runs 13 residues. The V end lost 0 bases, the J end lost 0 bases, and 3 bases lay between the germline ends. This chain's CDR3 is CASSPPSSYEQYF. The CDR3 region has the DNA TGTGCCAGCTCACCACCCAGCTCCTACGAGCAGTACTTC.

This clone has just one count. This chain connects TRBV30 to TRBJ2-7, with 9 positions matching TRBD2. Trimming took 2 bases from V and 5 from J; bases not matched to a gene: 4. This CDR3 is built from 13 residues. Germline V gene sequence: CDR1 GTSNPN, CDR2 SVGIG (reference sequence). CDR3 region: CAWSSLAGNEQYF. DNA for the CDR3: TGTGCCTGGAGTTCGCTAGCGGGGAACGAGCAGTACTTC.

CDR3 amino acids: CASSLGGWGGGTDTQYF. The CDR3 bases are TGTGCCAGCAGTCTCGGCGGGTGGGGAGGGGGCACAGATACGCAGTATTTT. The J gene is TRBJ2-3, the V gene TRBV27; 7 bases are a match to TRBD2. The CDR3 length is 17 residues. V lost 5 bases and J lost 1; bases outside the gene matches: 12. CDR1 and CDR2 from the germline V gene are MNHEY and SMNVEV (reference sequence).